This T cell receptor (beta chain) was identified in a study of T cell responses to AZD1222 COVID-19 vaccine. Germline values: CDR1 SGHNT, CDR2 YYREEE (reference sequence). This CDR3 is built from 15 residues. Trimming pared 4 bases from V and 3 bases from J, leaving 16 bases between. Here immunoSEQ multiplex PCR was the method, and the copy in TCRdb shows in-frame clones only, minus some. The table includes about 85,000 clones, approximately 87% detected once. This TCR was recovered from an adult in good health. The source material was peripheral blood, sampled on day 0 of AZD1222 vaccination. This chain connects TRBV5-4 to TRBJ1-1; D not resolved. This chain's CDR3 is CASSRNGEGDTEAFF. The DNA of the CDR3 is TGTGCCAGCAGCCGGAACGGAGAGGGAGACACTGAAGCTTTCTTT.